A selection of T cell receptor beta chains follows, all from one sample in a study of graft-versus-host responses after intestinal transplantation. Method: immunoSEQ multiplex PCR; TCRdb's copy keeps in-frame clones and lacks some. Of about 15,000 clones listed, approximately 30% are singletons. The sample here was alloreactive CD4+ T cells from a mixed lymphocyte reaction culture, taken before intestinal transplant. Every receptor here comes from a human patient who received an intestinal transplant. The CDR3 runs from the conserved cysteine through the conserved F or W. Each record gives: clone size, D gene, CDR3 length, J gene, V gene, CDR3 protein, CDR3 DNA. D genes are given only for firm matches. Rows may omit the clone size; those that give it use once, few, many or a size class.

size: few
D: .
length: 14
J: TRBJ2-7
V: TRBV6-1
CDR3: CASQSGTLLYEQYF
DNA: TGTGCCAGCCAATCCGGGACACTACTTTACGAGCAGTACTTC

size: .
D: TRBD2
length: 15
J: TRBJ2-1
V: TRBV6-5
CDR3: CASSSVLAGRSKEFF
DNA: TGTGCCAGCAGTTCCGTGCTAGCGGGAAGGTCAAAGGAGTTCTTC

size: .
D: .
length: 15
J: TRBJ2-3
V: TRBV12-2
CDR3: CASRSLPPCPDTQYF
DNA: TGTGCAAGTCGCTCCTTACCACCCTGCCCAGATACGCAGTATTTT

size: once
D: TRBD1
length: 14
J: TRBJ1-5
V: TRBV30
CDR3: CAWSPGGSNQPQHF
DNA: TGTGCCTGGAGCCCAGGGGGCAGCAATCAGCCCCAGCATTTT

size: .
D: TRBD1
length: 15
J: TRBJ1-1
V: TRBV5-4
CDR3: CASSNGQGAGTEAFF
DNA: TGTGCCAGCAGCAACGGACAGGGGGCAGGCACTGAAGCTTTCTTT

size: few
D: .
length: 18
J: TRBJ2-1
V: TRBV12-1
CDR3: CASSLTSAGADSYNEQFF
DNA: TGTGCCAGCAGCTTGACATCAGCGGGAGCGGACTCCTACAATGAGCAGTTCTTC

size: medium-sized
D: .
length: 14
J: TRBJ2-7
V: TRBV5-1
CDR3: CASSLDRRSYEQYF
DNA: TGCGCCAGCAGCTTGGACAGGCGCTCCTACGAGCAGTACTTC

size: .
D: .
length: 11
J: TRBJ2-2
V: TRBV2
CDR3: CASSEGRLGFF
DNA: TGTGCCAGCAGTGAGGGCCGCCTAGGGTTTTTT

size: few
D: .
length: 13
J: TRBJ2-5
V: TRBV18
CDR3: CASSPQSGETQYF
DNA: TGTGCCAGCTCACCACAATCCGGAGAGACCCAGTACTTC

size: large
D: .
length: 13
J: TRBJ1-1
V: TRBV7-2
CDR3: CASSLSGIGEAFF
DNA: TGTGCCAGCAGCTTATCAGGAATAGGTGAAGCTTTCTTT

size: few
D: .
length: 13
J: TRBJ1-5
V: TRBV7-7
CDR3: CASSLGTDQPQHF
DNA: TGTGCCAGCAGCTTAGGGACCGATCAGCCCCAGCATTTT

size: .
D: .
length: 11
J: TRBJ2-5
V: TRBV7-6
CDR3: CASSIEETQYF
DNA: TGTGCCAGCAGCATAGAAGAGACCCAGTACTTC

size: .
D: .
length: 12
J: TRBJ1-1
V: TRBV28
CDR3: CASASWNTEAFF
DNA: TGTGCCAGCGCCAGTTGGAACACTGAAGCTTTCTTT

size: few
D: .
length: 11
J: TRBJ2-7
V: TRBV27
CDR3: CASRNSYEQYF
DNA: TGTGCCAGCAGGAACTCCTACGAGCAGTACTTC

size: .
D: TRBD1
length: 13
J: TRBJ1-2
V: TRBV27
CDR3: CASKLTGGGGYTF
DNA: TGTGCCAGCAAACTGACAGGGGGCGGAGGCTACACCTTC

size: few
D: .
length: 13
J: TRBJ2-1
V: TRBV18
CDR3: CASSLGRANEQFF
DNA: TGTGCCAGCTCACTAGGCAGGGCGAATGAGCAGTTCTTC

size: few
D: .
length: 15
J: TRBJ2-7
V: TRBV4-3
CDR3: CASSQGLAITYEQYF
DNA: TGCGCCAGCAGCCAAGGCCTAGCGATAACCTACGAGCAGTACTTC

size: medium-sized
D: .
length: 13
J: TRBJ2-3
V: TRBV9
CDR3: CASSVGGRETQYF
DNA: TGTGCCAGCAGCGTAGGCGGGCGGGAAACGCAGTATTTT

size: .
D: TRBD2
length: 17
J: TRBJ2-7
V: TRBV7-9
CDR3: CASSPGLAGGLSYEQYF
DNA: TGTGCCAGCAGCCCGGGACTAGCGGGAGGGTTATCCTACGAGCAGTACTTC

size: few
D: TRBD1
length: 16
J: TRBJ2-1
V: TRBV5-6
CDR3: CASSFPGQGRDNEQFF
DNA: TGTGCCAGCAGCTTCCCGGGACAGGGGAGGGACAATGAGCAGTTCTTC

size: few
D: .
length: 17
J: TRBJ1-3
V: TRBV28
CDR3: CASTTPWGGSSGNTIYF
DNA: TGTGCCAGCACCACCCCATGGGGGGGTTCTTCTGGAAACACCATATATTTT

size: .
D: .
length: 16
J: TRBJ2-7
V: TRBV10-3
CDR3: CASSSPGRSTSYEQYF
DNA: TGTGCCAGCAGTTCCCCGGGACGTTCGACCTCCTACGAGCAGTACTTC

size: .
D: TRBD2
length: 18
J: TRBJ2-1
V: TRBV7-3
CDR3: CASSLTPGRLAPYNEQFF
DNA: TGTGCCAGCAGCTTAACTCCCGGCCGACTAGCGCCCTACAATGAGCAGTTCTTC